This T cell receptor beta chain appears in the sequencing data of a study of regulatory T cells in long-lasting Graves disease. Arm-PCR of CDR3 regions and iRepertoire HTBI primers were the basis on which TCR beta libraries were built. A single record per CDR3 protein comes from TCRdb applying MiXCR to the multiplex PCR reads. The table has over 500,000 distinct CDR3 sequences, about 16% seen once; the top ten hold about 12%. The sample's time point: newly diagnosed GD, antithyroid drugs for less than 3 months. From PBMCs, RNA was extracted and then used to make the TCR library. Study results and caveats: Persistent patients shared 2,500 to 3,000 public clonotypes among themselves. Newly diagnosed patients shared fewer, at 900 to 1,000.

The length of the CDR3 is 13 residues. Trimming removed 7 bases at V and 2 bases at J, with 12 bases between. CDR1 is SNHLY and CDR2 is FYNNEI in the germline V gene. In its sample, this clonotype was seen many times. Its specificity is not known. These records were also assigned to another study, of T cells in Graves' hyperthyroidism and ophthalmopathy. As that report states: An initial round of RT-PCR targeting the TCR CDR3 relied on the HTBI primer set. Ophthalmopathy and stable hyperthyroidism were separated by a 13 V-J model.

The source is a man between 18 and 29 years old with Graves disease. The gene calls are TRBV2 and TRBJ2-7; D remains unclear. Sequenced here: peripheral blood mononuclear cells (PBMCs), sampled at new diagnosis, from a patient treated with antithyroid drugs. CDR3 coding DNA: TGTGCCAGCACATTCGGCCTGGCCTACGAGCAGTACTTC. Translated: CASTFGLAYEQYF.